This is a list of T cell receptor beta chains from one sample in a study of T cells in Graves' hyperthyroidism and ophthalmopathy. TCRdb recomputed calls from the multiplex PCR reads with MiXCR, one row per CDR3 protein. This table has about 410,000 distinct CDR3 sequences, approximately 14% appearing once. The sequenced material came from blood. The receptors derive from a woman in her thirties with Graves' ophthalmopathy. Each CDR3 is given with its conserved first and last residue. A D gene is named only where the DNA matches it firmly. Size is omitted from some rows. Given values are once, few, many or a class for expanded clones.

d_call | clone_size | j_call | v_call | cdr3_aa | cdr3_nt
TRBD2 | NA | TRBJ2-1 | TRBV2 | CASGRGFYNEQFF | TGTGCCAGCGGGAGGGGCTTCTACAATGAGCAGTTCTTC
TRBD1 | few | TRBJ2-7 | TRBV6-1 | CASSQGQVEPYEQYF | TGTGCCAGCAGCCAAGGACAGGTGGAGCCCTACGAGCAGTACTTC
NA | many | TRBJ1-5 | TRBV2 | CASRPWGGTNQPQHF | TGTGCCAGCAGGCCCTGGGGGGGGACCAATCAGCCCCAGCATTTT
NA | NA | TRBJ2-1 | TRBV9 | CASSVGYNEQFF | TGTGCCAGCAGCGTAGGTTACAATGAGCAGTTCTTC
TRBD1 | NA | TRBJ1-5 | TRBV20-1 | CSASKGASQPQHF | TGCAGTGCTAGTAAGGGGGCAAGTCAGCCCCAGCATTTT
TRBD1 | many | TRBJ1-1 | TRBV20-1 | CSTGTATFF | TGCAGTACCGGGACAGCAACTTTCTTT
TRBD2 | many | TRBJ2-1 | TRBV6-1 | CASSKGRAWLPYNEQFF | TGTGCCAGCAGCAAAGGGAGGGCTTGGCTCCCTTACAATGAGCAGTTCTTC
NA | many | TRBJ1-2 | TRBV12-3/TRBV12-4 | CASSLNPTDPRGSNYGYTF | TGTGCCAGCAGTTTAAACCCCACGGACCCACGAGGGAGTAACTATGGCTACACCTTC
TRBD2 | many | TRBJ2-1 | TRBV2 | CASSEVVAGDEQFF | TGTGCCAGCAGTGAAGTGGTAGCGGGCGATGAGCAGTTCTTC
TRBD1 | NA | TRBJ1-5 | TRBV28 | CASSKTGTQPQHF | TGTGCCAGCAGCAAGACAGGGACTCAGCCCCAGCATTTT
TRBD2 | many | TRBJ2-1 | TRBV20-1 | CSARYSGGARVDEQFF | TGCAGTGCCAGATATAGCGGGGGGGCCAGGGTCGATGAGCAGTTCTTC
TRBD1 | NA | TRBJ2-2 | TRBV11-2 | CASSLVPRPRQGGNTGELFF | TGTGCCAGCAGCTTAGTCCCTCGCCCTCGACAGGGGGGTAACACCGGGGAGCTGTTTTTT
NA | many | TRBJ1-1 | TRBV28 | CASSPLGIEAFF | TGTGCCAGCAGCCCACTGGGGATTGAAGCTTTCTTT
NA | many | TRBJ1-1 | TRBV2 | CATSQGNTEAFF | TGTGCCACGTCCCAGGGGAACACTGAAGCTTTCTTT
NA | NA | TRBJ2-1 | TRBV24-1 | CATSDPDRFAGEQFF | TGTGCCACCAGTGATCCCGACAGGTTTGCGGGTGAGCAGTTCTTC
TRBD2 | NA | TRBJ2-5 | TRBV7-9 | CASSLPGGETQYF | TGTGCCAGCAGCTTACCGGGAGGGGAGACCCAGTACTTC
TRBD1 | few | TRBJ2-7 | TRBV19 | CASSPQGGYAYEQYF | TGTGCCAGTAGTCCACAGGGGGGATACGCCTACGAGCAGTACTTC
NA | NA | TRBJ1-4 | TRBV4-1 | CASSQGLFEKLFF | TGCGCCAGCAGCCAAGGACTGTTTGAAAAACTGTTTTTT
TRBD1 | many | TRBJ2-7 | TRBV4-1 | CASSRGGWTGTSYEQYF | TGCGCCAGCAGCCGAGGTGGGTGGACAGGGACATCCTACGAGCAGTACTTC
TRBD1 | few | TRBJ2-7 | TRBV24-1 | CATSVGQATEQYF | TGTGCCACCAGTGTAGGACAGGCCACCGAGCAGTACTTC
NA | many | TRBJ1-1 | TRBV28 | CASSASLGHFGAFF | TGTGCCAGCAGCGCGTCCCTAGGACATTTTGGGGCTTTCTTT
TRBD1 | many | TRBJ1-1 | TRBV3-1 | CASSQGGGQADRAAEAFF | TGTGCCAGCAGCCAAGGGGGAGGCCAGGCCGACAGGGCGGCTGAAGCTTTCTTT
NA | many | TRBJ1-4 | TRBV12-3/TRBV12-4 | CASSLEGVREKLFF | TGTGCCAGCAGTTTAGAGGGGGTACGCGAAAAACTGTTTTTT
NA | many | TRBJ1-5 | TRBV7-8 | CASSLEGTYNQPQHF | TGTGCCAGCAGCTTAGAGGGGACATACAATCAGCCCCAGCATTTT
NA | NA | TRBJ1-4 | TRBV15 | CATSRETEGEKLFF | TGTGCCACCAGCAGAGAGACCGAGGGTGAAAAACTGTTTTTT
TRBD1 | many | TRBJ1-3 | TRBV30 | CAWKPGQGAGNTIYF | TGTGCCTGGAAACCGGGACAGGGGGCTGGAAACACCATATATTTT
NA | many | TRBJ2-7 | TRBV4-1 | CASSQDPGAEQYF | TGCGCCAGCAGCCAAGATCCAGGGGCCGAGCAGTACTTC
NA | NA | TRBJ2-7 | TRBV2 | CASIERQEDEQYF | TGTGCCAGCATTGAAAGACAGGAAGACGAGCAGTACTTC
TRBD1 | NA | TRBJ1-2 | TRBV11-3 | CASSPDRASYGYTF | TGTGCCAGCAGCCCGGACAGGGCTTCCTATGGCTACACCTTC
TRBD2 | NA | TRBJ2-7 | TRBV7-2 | CASSTSGEQYEQYF | TGTGCCAGCAGCACTAGCGGGGAGCAGTACGAGCAGTACTTC
NA | many | TRBJ1-5 | TRBV20-1 | CSARDGRFISNQPQHF | TGCAGTGCTAGAGATGGTCGGTTTATTAGCAATCAGCCCCAGCATTTT
NA | many | TRBJ1-4 | TRBV7-2 | CASSRRVQNEKLFF | TGTGCCAGCAGCCGGAGGGTTCAGAATGAAAAACTGTTTTTT
TRBD1 | many | TRBJ1-5 | TRBV2 | CASSEAQGVEPQHF | TGTGCCAGCAGTGAAGCACAGGGGGTAGAGCCCCAGCATTTT
TRBD1 | NA | TRBJ2-1 | TRBV7-6 | CASSLSGQGNNEQFF | TGTGCCAGCAGCTTATCGGGACAGGGAAACAATGAGCAGTTCTTC
TRBD1 | many | TRBJ1-1 | TRBV6-1 | CASSERWDSEAFF | TGTGCCAGCAGTGAACGTTGGGACAGTGAAGCTTTCTTT
NA | many | TRBJ2-7 | TRBV7-9 | CASSLRWAGAPKEQYF | TGTGCCAGCAGCCTCCGTTGGGCGGGGGCCCCTAAGGAGCAGTACTTC
NA | NA | TRBJ2-2 | TRBV5-6 | CASSSPGRQSNTGELFF | TGTGCCAGCAGCTCCCCAGGGAGACAGTCGAACACCGGGGAGCTGTTTTTT
NA | NA | TRBJ1-6 | TRBV6-1 | CASTAGSTYNSPLHF | TGTGCCAGCACCGCGGGCAGTACATATAATTCACCCCTCCACTTT
TRBD1 | NA | TRBJ2-5 | TRBV5-1 | CASSSWDSPGGETQYF | TGCGCCAGCAGCTCCTGGGACAGCCCCGGCGGAGAGACCCAGTACTTC
NA | NA | TRBJ2-6 | TRBV11-2 | CASSLAPSVWFSGANVLTF | TGTGCCAGCAGCTTGGCCCCGTCTGTGTGGTTCTCTGGGGCCAACGTCCTGACTTTC
TRBD1 | many | TRBJ1-4 | TRBV7-2 | CASSVRQGFPNEKLFF | TGTGCCAGCAGCGTAAGACAGGGGTTTCCTAATGAAAAACTGTTTTTT
NA | NA | TRBJ1-5 | TRBV5-6 | CASSLGELRGYSNQPQHF | TGTGCCAGCAGCTTGGGTGAATTGCGAGGGTATAGCAATCAGCCCCAGCATTTT
NA | many | TRBJ2-7 | TRBV6-1 | CASSPRGGNDYEQYF | TGTGCCAGCAGCCCTCGAGGCGGGAACGACTACGAGCAGTACTTC
TRBD1 | few | TRBJ1-2 | TRBV7-8 | CASSYIGPGTGFRGYTF | TGTGCCAGCAGCTATATCGGACCCGGGACAGGTTTTCGCGGCTACACCTTC
TRBD1 | NA | TRBJ2-2 | TRBV3-1 | CASSHGTATGTGELFF | TGTGCCAGCAGCCATGGGACAGCGACGGGCACCGGGGAGCTGTTTTTT
NA | NA | TRBJ2-5 | TRBV20-1 | CSATYRVLETQYF | TGCAGTGCCACGTACAGGGTTCTAGAGACCCAGTACTTC
NA | many | TRBJ2-7 | TRBV19 | CASSRGSEQYF | TGTGCCAGTAGCAGGGGATCCGAGCAGTACTTC
TRBD2 | few | TRBJ2-1 | TRBV6-1 | CASRPGTSGNSYNEQFF | TGTGCCAGCAGACCCGGGACTAGCGGAAACTCCTACAATGAGCAGTTCTTC
TRBD1 | many | TRBJ1-4 | TRBV7-8 | CASSLPGQGASEKLFF | TGTGCCAGCAGCTTACCGGGACAGGGGGCAAGTGAAAAACTGTTTTTT
NA | many | TRBJ1-2 | TRBV7-9 | CASLRGAGSYGYTF | TGTGCCAGCCTCCGAGGGGCGGGATCCTATGGCTACACCTTC
NA | many | TRBJ1-1 | TRBV11-2 | CASSSIQGNTEAFF | TGTGCCAGCAGCTCAATTCAGGGCAACACTGAAGCTTTCTTT
NA | many | TRBJ2-4 | TRBV27 | CASSLAVPAVVPQYF | TGTGCCAGCAGTCTAGCTGTTCCGGCAGTGGTCCCTCAGTACTTC